This T cell receptor beta chain was retrieved from a study of blood T cells in healthy people across ages. Broader study findings: Diversity of TCR beta per million T cells declined in a roughly linear way with age. A greater number of naive CD4+ cells and higher diversity distinguished long-lived donors from aged donors.

V dropped 6 bases and J dropped 9; count of bases not matched to a gene: 8. The germline CDR1 and CDR2 sequences are MGHRA and YSYEKL. The CDR3 loop spans 14 amino acids. Primed by a sample-barcoded 5' primer and a J-beta primer mix, a second PCR proceeded for about 6 to 11 cycles. Each cDNA was tagged by a template-switch adaptor containing 12 random nucleotides. TCRdb recomputed calls from the 5' RACE reads with MiXCR, one row per CDR3 protein. The table shows 1.4 million or so distinct CDR3 sequences, with approximately 42% occurring only once. In its sample, this clonotype was seen a few times. Its specificity is unknown.

The sequenced material came from blood. The gene calls are TRBV4-1 and TRBJ2-1; 10 bases are a match to TRBD2. The source of this sequence is a woman aged 18-29 years in good health. Written as DNA, the CDR3 is TGCGCCAGCAGGATAGTAACTAGCGGGGCTGAGCAGTTCTTC. Amino acid sequence: CASRIVTSGAEQFF.